This TCR beta chain was captured in a study of read filtering for tumor transcriptome and immune sequencing. The V end was cut by 2 bases, the J end by 4 bases, with 8 bases between. The length of the CDR3 is 14 residues. Germline lookup yields CDR1 MDHEN and CDR2 SYDVKM. The library was built from 400 ng RNA with molecular barcoded adaptors for alpha/delta and beta/gamma chains. One entry per CDR3 protein, called by TCRdb with MiXCR from the reads. The sample has fewer than 150,000 distinct CDR3 sequences; 10% to 15% are singletons. This clonotype occurred many times. Sequenced material: a population of CD138-negative cells sorted from bone marrow. The chain links TRBV28 to TRBJ2-2; D uncertain. The clonotype originates from a donor aged 40 or over with multiple myeloma. CDR3 nucleotides: TGTGCCAGCAGTTTAAGACTCGGCACCGGGGAGCTGTTTTTT. It is translated as CASSLRLGTGELFF. The full variable domain, its missing parts supplied by reference TRBV28 and TRBJ2-2, is DVKVTQSSRYLVKRTGEKVFLECVQDMDHENMFWYRQDPGLGLRLIYFSYDVKMKEKGDIPEGYSVSREKKERFSLILESASTNQTSMYLCASSLRLGTGELFFGEGSRLTVL.